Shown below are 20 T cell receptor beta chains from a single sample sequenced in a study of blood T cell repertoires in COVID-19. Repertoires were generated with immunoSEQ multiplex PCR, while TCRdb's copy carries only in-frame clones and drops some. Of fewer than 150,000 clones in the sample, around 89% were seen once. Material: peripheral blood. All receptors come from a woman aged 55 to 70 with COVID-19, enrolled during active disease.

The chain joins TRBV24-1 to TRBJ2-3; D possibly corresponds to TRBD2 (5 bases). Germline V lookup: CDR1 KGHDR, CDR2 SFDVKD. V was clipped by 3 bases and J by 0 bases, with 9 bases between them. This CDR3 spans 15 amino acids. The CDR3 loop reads CATSDGGESTDTQYF. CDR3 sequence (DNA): TGTGCCACCAGTGATGGAGGAGAAAGCACAGATACGCAGTATTTT.

The CDR3 nucleotides read TGTGCCAGCCGGGGTAACTATGGCTACACCTTC. Protein product: CASRGNYGYTF. The rearrangement joins TRBV6-4 to TRBJ1-2, with D uncertain. Between the trimmed V and J ends, which lost 8 bases and 1 base, there was a span of 5 bases. Per germline, CDR1 MRHNA and CDR2 SNTAGT. The length of the CDR3 is 11 residues.

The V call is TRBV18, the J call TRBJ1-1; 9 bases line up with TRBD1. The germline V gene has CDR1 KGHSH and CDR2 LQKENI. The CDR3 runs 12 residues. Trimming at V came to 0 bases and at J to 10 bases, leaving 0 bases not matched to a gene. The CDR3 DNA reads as TGTGCCAGCTCACCACCGGACAGGGGAGCTTTCTTT. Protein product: CASSPPDRGAFF. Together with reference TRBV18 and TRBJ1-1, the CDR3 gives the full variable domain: NAGVMQNPRHLVRRRGQEARLRCSPMKGHSHVYWYRQLPEEGLKFMVYLQKENIIDESGMPKERFSAEFPKEGPSILRIQQVVRGDSAAYFCASSPPDRGAFFGQGTRLTVV.

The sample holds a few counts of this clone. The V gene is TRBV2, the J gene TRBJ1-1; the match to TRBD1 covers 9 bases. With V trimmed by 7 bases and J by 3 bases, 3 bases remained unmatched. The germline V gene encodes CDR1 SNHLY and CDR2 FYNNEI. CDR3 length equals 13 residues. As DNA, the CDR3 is TGTGCCAGCAAGACAGGGGGGTACACTGAAGCTTTCTTT. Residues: CASKTGGYTEAFF. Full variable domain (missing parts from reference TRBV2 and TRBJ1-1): EPEVTQTPSHQVTQMGQEVILRCVPISNHLYFYWYRQILGQKVEFLVSFYNNEISEKSEIFDDQFSVERPDGSNFTLKIRSTKLEDSAMYFCASKTGGYTEAFFGQGTRLTVV.

The CDR3 region has the DNA TGTGCCACCAGCAGGCGGCGGGGTAGATCCTACAATGAGCAGTTCTTC. As protein: CATSRRRGRSYNEQFF. This chain joins TRBV15 and TRBJ2-1; the D gene is possibly TRBD2 (6 bases). The CDR3 is 16 residues long. Germline V gene data show CDR1 as LNHNV and CDR2 as YYDKDF (reference sequence). Trimming stripped 3 bases from V and 1 base from J, with 13 bases between.

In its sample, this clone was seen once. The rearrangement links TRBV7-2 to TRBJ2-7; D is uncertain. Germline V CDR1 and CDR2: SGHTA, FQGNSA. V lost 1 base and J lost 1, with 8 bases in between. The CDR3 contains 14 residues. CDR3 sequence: CASSLVPGSYEQYF. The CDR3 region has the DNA TGTGCCAGCAGCTTAGTGCCAGGATCCTACGAGCAGTACTTC.

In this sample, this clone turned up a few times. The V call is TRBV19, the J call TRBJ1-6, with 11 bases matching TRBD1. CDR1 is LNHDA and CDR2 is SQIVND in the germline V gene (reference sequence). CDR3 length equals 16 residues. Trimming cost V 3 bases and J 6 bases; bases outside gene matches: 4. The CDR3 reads CASSIGTGGTNSPLHF. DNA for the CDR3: TGTGCCAGTAGTATCGGGACAGGGGGGACTAATTCACCCCTCCACTTT.

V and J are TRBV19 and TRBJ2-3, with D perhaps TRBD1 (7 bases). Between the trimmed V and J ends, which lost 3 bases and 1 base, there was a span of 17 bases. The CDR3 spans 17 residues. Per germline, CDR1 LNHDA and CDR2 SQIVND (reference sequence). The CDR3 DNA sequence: TGTGCCAGTAGTATTGGGGGGACAGTGGAGGGCACAGATACGCAGTATTTT. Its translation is CASSIGGTVEGTDTQYF. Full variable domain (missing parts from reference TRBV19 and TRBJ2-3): DGGITQSPKYLFRKEGQNVTLSCEQNLNHDAMYWYRQDPGQGLRLIYYSQIVNDFQKGDIAEGYSVSREKKESFPLTVTSAQKNPTAFYLCASSIGGTVEGTDTQYFGPGTRLTVL.

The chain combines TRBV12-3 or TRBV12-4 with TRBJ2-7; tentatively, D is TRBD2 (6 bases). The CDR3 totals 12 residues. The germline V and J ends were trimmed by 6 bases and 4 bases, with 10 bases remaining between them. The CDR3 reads CASSRSGYEQYF. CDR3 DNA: TGTGCCAGCAGCAGAAGCGGGTACGAGCAGTACTTC.

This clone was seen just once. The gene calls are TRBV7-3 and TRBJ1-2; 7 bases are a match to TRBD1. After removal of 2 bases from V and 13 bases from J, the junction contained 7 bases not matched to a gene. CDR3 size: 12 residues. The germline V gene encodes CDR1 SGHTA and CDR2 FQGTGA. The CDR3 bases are TGTGCCAGCAGCTTACAGGACAGGCCCCTCACCTTC. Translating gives CASSLQDRPLTF.

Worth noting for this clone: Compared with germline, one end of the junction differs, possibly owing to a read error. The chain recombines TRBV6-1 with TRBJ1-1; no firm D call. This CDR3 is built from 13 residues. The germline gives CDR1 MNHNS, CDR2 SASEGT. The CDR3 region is CASREGPGTEAFF. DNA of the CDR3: TGTGCCAGCAGGGAAGGGCCGGGAACTGAAGCTTTCTTT.

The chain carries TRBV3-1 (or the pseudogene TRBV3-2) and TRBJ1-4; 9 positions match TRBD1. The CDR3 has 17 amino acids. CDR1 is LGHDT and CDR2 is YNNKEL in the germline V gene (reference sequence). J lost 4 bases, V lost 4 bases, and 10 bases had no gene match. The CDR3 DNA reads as TGTGCCAGCAGCCTAAACAGGGGGCGAGCCGTTAATGAAAAACTGTTTTTT. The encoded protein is CASSLNRGRAVNEKLFF.

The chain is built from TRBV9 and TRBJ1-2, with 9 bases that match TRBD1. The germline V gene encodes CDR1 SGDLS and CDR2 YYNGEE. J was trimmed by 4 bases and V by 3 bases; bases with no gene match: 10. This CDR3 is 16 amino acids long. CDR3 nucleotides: TGTGCCAGCAGCGATCAGGCGGGACAGGGTGGCTATGGCTACACCTTC. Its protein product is CASSDQAGQGGYGYTF.

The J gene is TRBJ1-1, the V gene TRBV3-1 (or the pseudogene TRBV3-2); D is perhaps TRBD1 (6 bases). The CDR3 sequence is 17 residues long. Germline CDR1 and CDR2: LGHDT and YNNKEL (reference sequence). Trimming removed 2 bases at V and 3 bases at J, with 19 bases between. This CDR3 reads CASSQYGQGWGHTEAFF. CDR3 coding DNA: TGTGCCAGCAGCCAATATGGTCAGGGGTGGGGACACACTGAAGCTTTCTTT.

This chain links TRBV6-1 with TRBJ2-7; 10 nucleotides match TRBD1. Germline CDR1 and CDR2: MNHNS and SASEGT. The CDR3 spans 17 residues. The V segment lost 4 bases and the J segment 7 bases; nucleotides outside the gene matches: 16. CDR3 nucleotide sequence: TGTGCCAGCAGTGTAGCCGGGACAGGGGTGGGACTATTGGAGCAGTACTTC. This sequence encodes CASSVAGTGVGLLEQYF.

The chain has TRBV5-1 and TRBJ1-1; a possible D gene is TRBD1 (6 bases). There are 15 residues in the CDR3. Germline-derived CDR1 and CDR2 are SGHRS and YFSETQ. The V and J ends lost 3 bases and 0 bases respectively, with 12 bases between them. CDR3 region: CASSWAQGLNTEAFF. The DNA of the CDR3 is TGCGCCAGCAGCTGGGCACAGGGCTTGAACACTGAAGCTTTCTTT. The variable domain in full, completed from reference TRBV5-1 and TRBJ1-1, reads KAGVTQTPRYLIKTRGQQVTLSCSPISGHRSVSWYQQTPGQGLQFLFEYFSETQRNKGNFPGRFSGRQFSNSRSEMNVSTLELGDSALYLCASSWAQGLNTEAFFGQGTRLTVV.

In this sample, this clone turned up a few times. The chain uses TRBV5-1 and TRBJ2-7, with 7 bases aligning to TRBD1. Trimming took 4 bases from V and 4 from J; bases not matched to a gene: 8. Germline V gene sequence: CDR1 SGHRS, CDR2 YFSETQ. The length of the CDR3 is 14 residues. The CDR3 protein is CASSPRQGGYEQYF. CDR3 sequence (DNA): TGCGCCAGCAGCCCCAGACAGGGTGGGTACGAGCAGTACTTC.

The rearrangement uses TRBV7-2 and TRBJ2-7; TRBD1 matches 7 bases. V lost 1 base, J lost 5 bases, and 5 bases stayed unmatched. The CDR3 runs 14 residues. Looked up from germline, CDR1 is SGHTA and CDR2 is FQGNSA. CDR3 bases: TGTGCCAGCAGCTTAGGACAGGGATGGGACGAGCAGTACTTC. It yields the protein CASSLGQGWDEQYF.

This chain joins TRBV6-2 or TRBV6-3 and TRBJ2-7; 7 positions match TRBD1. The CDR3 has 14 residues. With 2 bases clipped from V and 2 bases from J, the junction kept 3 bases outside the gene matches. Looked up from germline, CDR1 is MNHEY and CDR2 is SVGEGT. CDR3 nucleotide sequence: TGTGCCAGCAGTTACCCCCAGGGGGCCTACGAGCAGTACTTC. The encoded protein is CASSYPQGAYEQYF.

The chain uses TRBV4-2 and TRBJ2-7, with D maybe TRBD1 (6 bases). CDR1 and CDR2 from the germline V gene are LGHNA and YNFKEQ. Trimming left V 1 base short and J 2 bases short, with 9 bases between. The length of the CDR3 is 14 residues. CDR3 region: CASSQVGGTYEQYF. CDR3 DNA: TGTGCCAGCAGCCAAGTTGGGGGCACCTACGAGCAGTACTTC.